What follows describes a single TCR beta chain. What this receptor recognizes is not known. No much larger clonotype is one base removed from it; base qualities were not supplied. This record comes from a study of CD8 T cells in Susac syndrome (dated by TCRdb to the late 2010s). Looking at the study overall: Whether CD8+ T cell activation and differentiation in Susac syndrome was antigen driven was tested using repertoire sequencing. The study at large found these results: The TCR sequencing and HLA analysis was acknowledged to have included a relatively small number of individuals.

High-throughput TCR beta sequencing profiled peripheral blood CD8+ and CD4+ T cells from healthy donors, Susac syndrome patients and multiple sclerosis patients. Healthy donors were included as age- and sex-matched controls. Bulk CD8+ and CD4+ T cells were purified by magnetic negative isolation, whereas CD8+ TEMRA cells were enriched by FACS. Blood was collected in EDTA tubes and processed within 24 hours, with PBMCs isolated through density gradient centrifugation. PBMCs intended for TCR sequencing were frozen in liquid nitrogen and were later thawed in a 37 degrees C water bath. The sorted or isolated CD4+, CD8+ and CD8+ TEMRA cells had a purity of 90% or higher. Looking up the germline V gene yields CDR1 SGHRS and CDR2 YFSETQ. The CDR3 has 10 amino acids, counting the end cysteine and phenylalanine. Only the CDR3 DNA is retained, 30 bases long and in frame from the first base. V lost 5 bases and J lost 4 bases; the stretch between them is 3 bases long.

RNA was extracted with the RNeasy kit and about 0.5 to 1 ug was reverse transcribed using random hexamers. The immunoSEQ multiplex PCR assay, which covers 54 Vbeta and 13 Jbeta segments, was used to amplify TCR beta CDR3 regions. PCR amplification bias was corrected using a synthetic template baseline for primer optimization and computational correction. The source study handled its data this way. Reads were annotated to V, D and J genes per IMGT and analyzed with immunoSEQ Analyzer, keeping only productive sequences. Clonality was calculated as one minus the Shannon entropy normalized by log2 of the number of productive unique sequences. For each patient and control, public and private clones were evaluated within the 100 most prevalent clones. Clones were defined as Susac-specific if absent from the healthy and MS cohorts, from around 1,000 published viral clones and from other ImmuneACCESS disease sequences. TCRdb trimmed public reads at Q25 via fastp, called clones via MiXCR and kept in-frame beta chains. Rows are unified per CDR3 protein, each entry keeping the most common DNA and genes. TCRdb's processing, not the study's, gives the V and J calls here. For this sample there are 150,000 or so distinct CDR3 sequences; 93% appear just once. Around 0.13% of the sample is in the top ten clones.

The sequence derives from a human donor in good health. The sequence joins TRBV5-1 to TRBJ1-1, with no confidently assigned D gene. The sequenced sample was CD4+ T cells from PBMCs. The CDR3 loop reads CASRGTEAFF. The DNA reads as follows: TGCGCCAGCAGGGGCACTGAAGCTTTCTTT.